The clone carrying this T cell receptor beta chain has more than one count but fewer than ten. Its antigen remains unknown. The V and J ends lost 0 bases and 5 bases respectively, with 7 bases between them. This CDR3 has 13 residues. CDR1 is SGHKS, CDR2 YYEKEE, per germline (reference sequence). Time point here: patch test 1, 2 weeks after DPC sensitization. Treatment noted: therapeutic diphenylcyclopropenone sensitization with weekly scalp DPC. One entry per CDR3 protein results from TCRdb running MiXCR on the RACE reads. The repertoire holds over 85,000 distinct CDR3 sequences, with roughly 12% as singletons. The data stem from a study of human T cells and chemical hapten exposure. Study at large: Donors were sensitized with 2% DPC on the upper inner arm.

Findings and caveats of the study: Significantly more large CDR3 similarity clusters were formed by expanded TCRs than by controls.

The TCR sequence derives from a middle-aged woman with alopecia areata. Some clones in this sample may be carry-over from other donors' samples. The V call is TRBV5-5, the J call TRBJ2-3, with no clear D. The specimen comprised whole blood, sampled in connection with sensitization to the hapten diphenylcyclopropenone (DPC). CDR3 in DNA: TGTGCCAGCAGCTTGGTCCTGGGAGATACGCAGTATTTT. It yields the protein CASSLVLGDTQYF.